Presented here are 2 T cell receptor beta chains from one specimen sequenced in a study of T-cell reconstitution after alpha-beta-depleted transplantation in children. Unique molecular identifiers were incorporated when the TCRbeta library was constructed. TCRdb itself ran the PCR reads through MiXCR, one entry per CDR3 protein. This sample has 200,000 to 300,000 distinct CDR3 sequences; 12% occur once, and the top ten carry 2% to 3%. Sequences were derived from PBMCs from the stem cell graft donor, sampled from the stem cell graft. All receptors derive from a human donor who donated a stem cell graft to a child with acute lymphoblastic leukemia.

This clonotype was seen ten or more times. The V gene is TRBV20-1, the J gene TRBJ1-2; D is ambiguous. The length of the CDR3 is 12 residues. V shed 3 bases and J shed 8 bases, with 13 bases lying between them. Germline CDR1 and CDR2: DFQATT and SNEGSKA (reference sequence). CDR3 residues: CSASPPVKGYTF. CDR3 coding DNA: TGCAGTGCTAGCCCCCCGGTAAAAGGCTACACCTTC.

This clonotype came up many times. The chain employs TRBV7-2 and TRBJ1-2, with a possible D match to TRBD1 (5 bases). V lost 0 bases and J lost 3, with 5 bases in between. CDR3 length: 13 amino acids. CDR1 and CDR2 (germline): SGHTA, FQGNSA. The CDR3 reads CASSLAGDYGYTF. In DNA, the CDR3 is TGTGCCAGCAGCTTAGCAGGGGACTATGGCTACACCTTC.